This TCR beta chain was sequenced in a study of blood T cells in healthy people across ages. For the second PCR, which ran for about 6 to 11 cycles, a sample-barcoded 5' primer and a J-beta primer mix were used. TCRdb reanalysed the 5' RACE reads using MiXCR and keeps one entry per CDR3 protein. The table lists approximately 790,000 distinct CDR3 sequences, about 62% of them singletons. Germline V gene data show CDR1 as LGHDT and CDR2 as YNNKEL (reference sequence). Trimming removed 7 bases at V and 3 bases at J, with 11 bases between. The CDR3 runs 13 residues. Sequencing was carried out using blood. The receptor comes from a man in his thirties or forties in good health. The rearrangement uses TRBV3-1 and TRBJ2-3; D is possibly TRBD2 (5 bases). CDR3 nucleotides: TGTGCCAGCAAGGGAGCCGGGACAGATACGCAGTATTTT. Its translation: CASKGAGTDTQYF.